These 32 T cell receptor beta chains were all obtained from the same sample, sequenced in a study of blood T cell repertoires in COVID-19. The data were produced by immunoSEQ multiplex PCR, yet TCRdb's version contains in-frame clones alone and is incomplete. The table lists a few hundred thousand clones, roughly 84% of them singletons. Material: peripheral blood. The receptors were gathered from a woman in her thirties or forties who had recovered from COVID-19.

The chain has TRBV19 and TRBJ2-7; 12 nucleotides match TRBD1. Germline CDR1 and CDR2: LNHDA and SQIVND (reference sequence). The CDR3 consists of 15 residues. V lost 3 bases and J lost 5; bases outside the gene matches: 5. The CDR3 DNA is TGTGCCAGTAGTATCGTGGGACAGGGGGCGGACGAGCAGTACTTC. It specifies CASSIVGQGADEQYF.

This clone occurred a few times. The CDR3 loop reads CASSRGGTGNSPLHF. The CDR3, as DNA: TGTGCCAGCAGCCGCGGGGGGACAGGGAATTCACCCCTCCACTTT. The chain joins TRBV3-1 (or the pseudogene TRBV3-2) to TRBJ1-6; the match to TRBD1 covers 9 bases. The germline CDR1 and CDR2 sequences are LGHDT and YNNKEL (reference sequence). The junction had 5 bases not matched to a gene; V was cut back by 4 bases and J by 7 bases. This CDR3 contains 15 residues.

The chain recombines TRBV18 with TRBJ1-2, with TRBD1 matching 7 bases. With 4 bases clipped from V and 4 bases from J, the junction kept 12 bases outside the gene matches. Germline-derived CDR1 and CDR2 are KGHSH and LQKENI. CDR3 length: 16 residues. CDR3: CASSRSGTANFYGYTF. CDR3 coding DNA: TGTGCCAGCTCACGCTCCGGGACAGCGAACTTCTATGGCTACACCTTC.

The J gene is TRBJ1-4, the V gene TRBV6-2 or TRBV6-3; TRBD1 matches at 10 bases. V lost 6 bases and J lost 8; bases outside the gene matches: 9. CDR3 size: 15 residues. Germline CDR1 is MNHEY and CDR2 is SVGEGT. CDR3 loop: CASSGTGAGEEKLFF. Written as DNA, the CDR3 is TGTGCCAGCAGCGGGACAGGGGCGGGAGAGGAAAAACTGTTTTTT.

The chain recombines TRBV7-2 with TRBJ1-2; 7 bases are a match to TRBD1. The V segment lost 8 bases and the J segment 4 bases; nucleotides outside the gene matches: 10. The CDR3 covers 14 residues. CDR1 is SGHTA, CDR2 FQGNSA, per germline. CDR3 DNA: TGTGCCAGCGGTACGACAGGGTATTCCTATGGCTACACCTTC. As protein: CASGTTGYSYGYTF.

The gene calls are TRBV7-9 and TRBJ1-3; tentative D call: TRBD1 (6 bases). V lost 3 bases to trimming and J lost 3 bases, with 9 bases between them. Germline V gene lookup returns CDR1 SEHNR and CDR2 FQNEAQ (reference sequence). There are 14 residues in the CDR3. The CDR3 sequence: CASSFGQNGNTIYF. The CDR3 region has the DNA TGTGCCAGCAGCTTCGGACAGAATGGAAACACCATATATTTT.

This rearrangement joins TRBV6-5 to TRBJ2-5, with 9 bases identical to TRBD2. CDR3 length: 14 amino acids. V was pared by 8 bases and J by 2 bases, with 6 bases of the junction left unmatched. The germline gives CDR1 MNHEY, CDR2 SVGAGI. The CDR3 DNA is TGTGCCAGCCAGCGGGGGGTTGGGCAAGAGACCCAGTACTTC. Translation: CASQRGVGQETQYF.

The J gene is TRBJ2-5, the V gene TRBV2; D might be TRBD1 (5 bases). The CDR3 covers 13 residues. CDR1 is SNHLY, CDR2 FYNNEI, per germline. V lost 5 bases to trimming and J lost 3 bases, with 10 bases between them. The CDR3 loop is CASSFTGKETQYF. The CDR3, as DNA: TGTGCCAGCAGTTTTACAGGAAAAGAGACCCAGTACTTC.

The chain carries TRBV15 and TRBJ2-7, with a weak D call TRBD2 (5 bases). The CDR3 runs to 12 residues. The germline gives CDR1 LNHNV, CDR2 YYDKDF (reference sequence). Trimming removed 5 bases from V and 10 bases from J, with 15 bases in between. CDR3 region: CATSQEASLQYF. CDR3 bases: TGTGCCACCAGCCAGGAGGCCTCCCTACAGTACTTC.

V and J are TRBV7-2 and TRBJ1-4; D is uncertain. Germline-derived CDR1 and CDR2 are SGHTA and FQGNSA. Trimming stripped 5 bases from V and 0 bases from J, with 10 bases between. The length of the CDR3 is 15 residues. The DNA for the CDR3 is TGTGCCAGCAGCATTGCGGGTGCAACTAATGAAAAACTGTTTTTT. It yields the protein CASSIAGATNEKLFF. Filled out from reference TRBV7-2 and TRBJ1-4, the complete variable domain reads GAGVSQSPSNKVTEKGKDVELRCDPISGHTALYWYRQSLGQGLEFLIYFQGNSAPDKSGLPSDRFSAERTGGSVSTLTIQRTQQEDSAVYLCASSIAGATNEKLFFGSGTQLSVL.

The chain links TRBV5-4 to TRBJ2-3, with a weak D call TRBD2 (6 bases). Germline loops: CDR1 SGHNT, CDR2 YYREEE (reference sequence). This CDR3 region has 14 residues. Trimming removed 5 bases from V and 3 bases from J, with 13 bases in between. Written as DNA, the CDR3 is TGTGCCAGCAGAAGAGAGGCGGGAACAGATACGCAGTATTTT. It specifies CASRREAGTDTQYF. Full variable domain (remainder filled in from reference TRBV5-4 and TRBJ2-3): ETGVTQSPTHLIKTRGQQVTLRCSSQSGHNTVSWYQQALGQGPQFIFQYYREEENGRGNFPPRFSGLQFPNYSSELNVNALELDDSALYLCASRREAGTDTQYFGPGTRLTVL.

This clone is a singleton in its sample. The genes are TRBV6-5 and TRBJ2-2, with D maybe TRBD1 (5 bases). This CDR3 has 11 amino acids. Trimming took 7 bases from V and 6 from J, leaving 6 bases between them. Germline CDR1 is MNHEY and CDR2 is SVGAGI. In nucleotides, the CDR3 is TGTGCCAGCAAACAGGCCGGGGAGCTGTTTTTT. Its translation is CASKQAGELFF.

V gene TRBV28 combines with J gene TRBJ1-6; 9 nucleotides line up with TRBD1. The CDR3 is 15 residues long. Germline values: CDR1 MDHEN, CDR2 SYDVKM. Germline trimming cut 6 bases from V and 7 bases from J; bases unmatched to any gene: 7. The CDR3 here is CASRIVGQGNSPLHF. The CDR3 nucleotides are TGTGCCAGCAGAATAGTTGGACAGGGGAATTCACCCCTCCACTTT.

This clone was found once. The J gene is TRBJ2-7, the V gene TRBV9; possibly TRBD1 for D (6 bases). Trimming left V 0 bases short and J 3 bases short, with 19 bases between. Germline CDR1 is SGDLS and CDR2 is YYNGEE. This CDR3 has 17 amino acids. CDR3 bases: TGTGCCAGCAGCGTAGACGCTATCGGACAGCCTGTCTACGAGCAGTACTTC. Encoded protein: CASSVDAIGQPVYEQYF.

The chain employs TRBV19 and TRBJ1-1, with D uncertain. V was pared by 7 bases and J by 5 bases, with 14 bases between. Germline V gene lookup returns CDR1 LNHDA and CDR2 SQIVND (reference sequence). This CDR3 spans 13 amino acids. The CDR3 bases are TGTGCCAGTAACAGAGAACCCAGGACTGAAGCTTTCTTT. Its protein is CASNREPRTEAFF.

V is TRBV4-1 and J is TRBJ2-3; 14 nucleotides match TRBD2. This CDR3 region has 18 residues. CDR1 is MGHRA, CDR2 YSYEKL, per germline. V dropped 1 base and J dropped 6; count of bases not matched to a gene: 9. This CDR3 reads CASSQGQTSGGASDTQYF. CDR3 in DNA: TGCGCCAGCAGCCAAGGGCAGACTAGCGGGGGGGCGAGTGATACGCAGTATTTT.

The V gene is TRBV6-5, the J gene TRBJ2-7, with a tentative D call TRBD1 (6 bases). Germline V gene data show CDR1 as MNHEY and CDR2 as SVGAGI. V shed 4 bases and J shed 3 bases, with 16 bases lying between them. The CDR3 runs to 15 residues. This CDR3 reads CASSLTGTSLYEQYF. CDR3 DNA sequence: TGTGCCAGCAGTTTGACCGGGACAAGCCTCTACGAGCAGTACTTC.

The CDR3 DNA is TGTGCCAGCAGGCCTAGCGGGGGCACAGATACGCAGTATTTT. Translating it yields CASRPSGGTDTQYF. The chain employs TRBV2 and TRBJ2-3; 9 positions agree with TRBD2. CDR3 length: 14 residues. With 6 bases clipped from V and 1 base from J, the junction kept 2 bases outside the gene matches. Germline-derived CDR1 and CDR2 are SNHLY and FYNNEI. The complete variable domain, with remaining parts taken from reference TRBV2 and TRBJ2-3, reads EPEVTQTPSHQVTQMGQEVILRCVPISNHLYFYWYRQILGQKVEFLVSFYNNEISEKSEIFDDQFSVERPDGSNFTLKIRSTKLEDSAMYFCASRPSGGTDTQYFGPGTRLTVL.

This sequence joins TRBV25-1 and TRBJ1-4; 11 bases align to TRBD1. This CDR3 is built from 17 residues. Per the germline V gene, CDR1 is MGHDK and CDR2 is SYGVNS. Trimming took 5 bases from V and 7 from J; bases not matched to a gene: 12. In DNA form, the CDR3 reads TGTGCCAGCAGTTCAAAGAGCGGGACAGGGGGTCGTGAAAAACTGTTTTTT. Translated, it gives CASSSKSGTGGREKLFF. The complete variable domain, with remaining parts taken from reference TRBV25-1 and TRBJ1-4, reads EADIYQTPRYLVIGTGKKITLECSQTMGHDKMYWYQQDPGMELHLIHYSYGVNSTEKGDLSSESTVSRIRTEHFPLTLESARPSHTSQYLCASSSKSGTGGREKLFFGSGTQLSVL.

The CDR3: CASSYNGQGEEPQHF. CDR3 nucleotides: TGTGCCAGCAGTTACAATGGACAGGGTGAGGAGCCCCAGCATTTT. The V and J genes are TRBV6-6 and TRBJ1-5, with TRBD1 identical over 8 bases. Germline V gives CDR1 MNHNY, CDR2 SVGAGI (reference sequence). This CDR3 is 15 amino acids long. With 2 bases clipped from V and 8 bases from J, the junction kept 8 bases outside the gene matches.

The CDR3 nucleotides read TGTGCCAGCAGTCCAAGCAGTTACTACAGGGTGAACACTGAAGCTTTCTTT. This encodes CASSPSSYYRVNTEAFF. The genes are TRBV27 and TRBJ1-1; a possible D gene is TRBD1 (6 bases). CDR1 is MNHEY and CDR2 is SMNVEV in the germline V gene (reference sequence). Trimming removed 5 bases at V and 0 bases at J, with 19 bases between. This CDR3 is built from 17 residues.

This sequence joins TRBV6-5 and TRBJ2-7; D remains unclear. CDR3 length equals 13 residues. From germline, CDR1 is MNHEY and CDR2 SVGAGI. Trimming cost V 0 bases and J 8 bases, with 11 bases left between them. CDR3 nucleotide sequence: TGTGCCAGCAGTTACTCGTTGTCATGGCAGCAGTACTTC. Its protein product is CASSYSLSWQQYF.

V gene TRBV28 combines with J gene TRBJ1-2; TRBD1 agrees at 7 bases. Germline lookup yields CDR1 MDHEN and CDR2 SYDVKM. Trimming at V came to 2 bases and at J to 6 bases, leaving 6 bases not matched to a gene. This CDR3 has 14 residues. CDR3 protein: CASSLGTAVDGYTF. The CDR3 DNA is TGTGCCAGCAGTTTAGGGACAGCAGTTGATGGCTACACCTTC.

The chain joins TRBV7-2 to TRBJ2-7, with TRBD2 as a possible D gene (6 bases). This CDR3 contains 16 residues. CDR1 is SGHTA and CDR2 is FQGNSA in the germline V gene. Trimming removed 5 bases at V and 3 bases at J, with 20 bases between. In DNA form, the CDR3 reads TGTGCCAGCAGCCTTGGACGGGACTTTGGGCGCTACGAGCAGTACTTC. It specifies CASSLGRDFGRYEQYF.

This clone was observed once. The chain recombines TRBV3-1 (or the pseudogene TRBV3-2) with TRBJ1-2; D uncertain. V was pared by 4 bases and J by 6 bases, with 6 bases between. Germline V lookup: CDR1 LGHDT, CDR2 YNNKEL (reference sequence). The CDR3 contains 11 residues. Here the CDR3 reads CASSLRDGYTF. The CDR3 bases are TGTGCCAGCAGCCTGAGGGATGGCTACACCTTC.

In its sample, this clone was seen once. The rearrangement links TRBV7-6 to TRBJ2-1, with D tentatively TRBD2 (6 bases). CDR1 SGHVS and CDR2 FNYEAQ come from the germline V gene. V was pared by 2 bases and J by 6 bases, with 14 bases between. CDR3 length equals 15 residues. The CDR3 DNA is TGTGCCAGCAGCTTAAATATGGCGGGAAGCAATGAGCAGTTCTTC. Translation gives CASSLNMAGSNEQFF.

The rearrangement uses TRBV6-2 or TRBV6-3 and TRBJ1-2; 7 bases are shared with TRBD1. This CDR3 region has 15 residues. With V trimmed by 5 bases and J by 2 bases, 8 bases remained unmatched. CDR1 and CDR2 from the germline V gene are MNHEY and SVGEGT. For the CDR3, the DNA is TGTGCCAGCAGTCTTACCGGACAGGACAACTATGGCTACACCTTC. Protein sequence: CASSLTGQDNYGYTF.

The chain employs TRBV27 and TRBJ1-2; 8 positions match TRBD1. The CDR3 runs 12 residues. V gave up 6 bases and J gave up 4 bases; unmatched junction bases: 1. Germline lookup yields CDR1 MNHEY and CDR2 SMNVEV (reference sequence). CDR3 DNA: TGTGCCAGCAGAGGGACAGGCTATGGCTACACCTTC. Amino acid sequence: CASRGTGYGYTF.

The chain couples TRBV10-3 to TRBJ1-2; the match to TRBD1 covers 7 bases. Trimming took 3 bases from V and 11 from J; bases not matched to a gene: 12. The germline V gene encodes CDR1 ENHRY and CDR2 SYGVKD. The CDR3 sequence is 14 residues long. CDR3 sequence reads: CAISDSQTGYGYTF. The CDR3 DNA reads as TGTGCCATCAGTGATTCGCAGACAGGGTACGGTTACACCTTC.

The chain is built from TRBV19 and TRBJ1-5, with a weak D call TRBD1 (6 bases). There are 15 residues in the CDR3. Germline V lookup: CDR1 LNHDA, CDR2 SQIVND (reference sequence). V lost 4 bases and J lost 4, with 14 bases in between. The CDR3 here is CASSTFGTGNQPQHF. In nucleotides, the CDR3 is TGTGCCAGTAGTACGTTTGGTACAGGGAATCAGCCCCAGCATTTT.

This chain links TRBV5-1 with TRBJ2-2, with TRBD2 as a possible D gene (6 bases). Trimming cost V 2 bases and J 4 bases, with 9 bases left between them. The V gene's germline CDR1 is SGHRS and CDR2 YFSETQ. The CDR3 consists of 14 residues. This chain's CDR3 is CASSFSGGTGELFF. The CDR3 DNA reads TGCGCCAGCAGCTTTTCCGGGGGCACCGGGGAGCTGTTTTTT.

This chain joins TRBV19 and TRBJ2-3; weak D call: TRBD1 (6 bases). This CDR3 has 14 residues. CDR1 is LNHDA, CDR2 SQIVND, per germline (reference sequence). The V and J ends lost 8 bases and 0 bases respectively, with 12 bases between them. For the CDR3, the DNA is TGTGCCAGTCGGACAGATGCTAGCACAGATACGCAGTATTTT. It translates to CASRTDASTDTQYF.